A single TCR beta chain is shown here with its context. Its antigen remains unknown. These data originate in a study of cytomegalovirus exposure and HLA in healthy donors. The protocol was immunoSEQ multiplex PCR, while the TCRdb copy is restricted to in-frame clones and leaves out a portion. The sample lists 200,000 to 250,000 clones; around nine tenths were seen once. CDR3 length: 15 amino acids. V lost 0 bases and J lost 0, with 8 bases in between. Germline V gene lookup returns CDR1 ENHRY and CDR2 SYGVKD. Findings of the study overall: According to the study, roughly 160 TCR beta chains were cytomegalovirus-associated. That first-cohort TCR clusters tended to co-occur in the 90 to 150 validation repertoires was found in a later analysis. Cytomegalovirus status, reportedly, was diagnosed with high specificity and sensitivity by the classifier.

Sequenced sample: PBMCs. The source of this sequence is a man between 18 and 35 years old in good health and CMV-seronegative. This sequence joins TRBV10-3 and TRBJ1-2; D remains ambiguous. DNA for the CDR3: TGTGCCATCAGTGAGTCTGGAGATCCTAACTATGGCTACACCTTC. It translates to CAISESGDPNYGYTF.